A single sample is the source of the 31 T cell receptor beta chains below, sequenced in a study of blood T cells in healthy people across ages. Using a J-beta primer mix together with a sample-barcoded 5' primer, a second PCR was run for about 6 to 11 cycles. MiXCR, run by TCRdb on the 5' RACE reads, gives a single entry per CDR3 protein. This sample has about 1.8 million distinct CDR3 sequences; about 50% occur once, and the top ten carry approximately 2.1%. Sequencing was performed on blood. These receptors all come from a woman aged 40 to 55 in good health.

The V and J genes are TRBV29-1 and TRBJ2-1; 10 nucleotides match TRBD1. CDR1 SQVTM and CDR2 ANQGSEA come from the germline V gene. V shed 2 bases and J 4 bases; nucleotides not matched to a gene: 2. CDR3 size: 14 residues. The CDR3 DNA is TGCAGCGTTGAACCGGGACAGGGGTACAATGAGCAGTTCTTC. Its protein is CSVEPGQGYNEQFF.

The chain couples TRBV15 to TRBJ2-1; 13 nucleotides align to TRBD2. Looked up from germline, CDR1 is LNHNV and CDR2 is YYDKDF (reference sequence). The CDR3 sequence is 17 residues long. Trimming removed 4 bases from V and 4 bases from J; junction bases left unmatched: 7. The CDR3 loop reads CATSMRLAGGSYNEQFF. In nucleotides, the CDR3 is TGTGCCACCAGCATGAGACTAGCGGGGGGCTCATACAATGAGCAGTTCTTC.

This clonotype was seen a handful of times. This chain uses TRBV29-1 with TRBJ2-1; TRBD1 matches at 8 bases. The junction had 14 bases not matched to a gene; V was cut back by 1 base and J by 0 bases. The CDR3 contains 19 residues. The germline V gene encodes CDR1 SQVTM and CDR2 ANQGSEA. In DNA, the CDR3 is TGCAGCGTTGAAGCAACAGGGGGTCGCTCTTCAAGCTCCTACAATGAGCAGTTCTTC. It encodes CSVEATGGRSSSSYNEQFF.

The J gene is TRBJ2-4, the V gene TRBV5-1, with D unclear. Judging by the DNA end, TRBJ2-7 fits better; the J call may be wrong. This CDR3 comprises 11 residues. The germline gives CDR1 SGHRS, CDR2 YFSETQ. Here the CDR3 reads CASSKTHEQYF. In DNA form, the CDR3 reads TGCGCCAGCAGTAAGACGCACGAGCAGTACTTC.

This clonotype came up a few times. V and J are TRBV20-1 and TRBJ1-6, with 9 bases identical to TRBD1. Germline loops: CDR1 DFQATT, CDR2 SNEGSKA (reference sequence). This CDR3 spans 13 amino acids. V shed 5 bases and J 8 bases; nucleotides not matched to a gene: 4. CDR3 in DNA: TGCAGTGCTTTACAGGGGGCGGATTCACCCCTCCACTTT. Amino acid sequence: CSALQGADSPLHF.

The CDR3 DNA sequence: TGCAGTGCTAGAGGGTCAGGGGATGGGTATGGCTACACCTTC. Encoded protein: CSARGSGDGYGYTF. The chain recombines TRBV20-1 with TRBJ1-2, with D perhaps matching TRBD1 (6 bases). The CDR3 length is 14 residues. The V end was cut by 1 base, the J end by 5 bases, with 14 bases between. Looked up from germline, CDR1 is DFQATT and CDR2 is SNEGSKA (reference sequence).

V and J are TRBV5-1 and TRBJ2-1, with TRBD1 as a possible D gene (6 bases). Trimming removed 6 bases at V and 0 bases at J, with 19 bases between. Germline loops: CDR1 SGHRS, CDR2 YFSETQ. CDR3 length: 17 amino acids. CDR3 DNA: TGCGCCAGCATCCCCAGGGGCGGAGCGCACTCCTACAATGAGCAGTTCTTC. Protein product: CASIPRGGAHSYNEQFF. Full variable domain (missing parts from reference TRBV5-1 and TRBJ2-1): KAGVTQTPRYLIKTRGQQVTLSCSPISGHRSVSWYQQTPGQGLQFLFEYFSETQRNKGNFPGRFSGRQFSNSRSEMNVSTLELGDSALYLCASIPRGGAHSYNEQFFGPGTRLTVL.

This clonotype was recorded many times. The chain is built from TRBV5-1 and TRBJ2-5; D is possibly TRBD1 (6 bases). The germline V gene has CDR1 SGHRS and CDR2 YFSETQ. The CDR3 has 16 residues. Deletions cut 2 bases from V and 1 base from J, with 15 bases between. CDR3 region: CASSFSGTLTQETQYF. The CDR3 region has the DNA TGCGCCAGCAGCTTCTCCGGGACATTAACCCAAGAGACCCAGTACTTC.

The chain joins TRBV9 to TRBJ2-1, with no clear D. V was pared by 0 bases and J by 4 bases, with 8 bases between. CDR1 is SGDLS and CDR2 is YYNGEE in the germline V gene. The CDR3 runs to 14 residues. The CDR3 nucleotides are TGTGCCAGCAGCGTAGACATGGGGTACAATGAGCAGTTCTTC. Translated: CASSVDMGYNEQFF.

The chain has TRBV6-2 or TRBV6-3 and TRBJ2-1; D may be TRBD1 or TRBD2 (6 bases each). Germline V gene lookup returns CDR1 MNHEY and CDR2 SVGEGT. CDR3 size: 16 residues. Trimming removed 6 bases at V and 2 bases at J, with 17 bases between. CDR3 amino acids: CASSPVRGAPYNEQFF. CDR3 in DNA: TGTGCCAGCAGCCCCGTTAGGGGGGCTCCCTACAATGAGCAGTTCTTC.

In this sample, this clonotype turned up once. This chain joins TRBV29-1 and TRBJ2-4, with TRBD2 as a possible D gene (5 bases). The CDR3 loop spans 10 amino acids. V was pared by 0 bases and J by 13 bases, with 7 bases between. Germline CDR1 reads SQVTM; CDR2 reads ANQGSEA. CDR3 coding DNA: TGCAGCGTTGAAGATCGAGGGCAGTACTTC. Its protein product is CSVEDRGQYF.

CDR3: CASNNGRTRGPQYF. Written as DNA, the CDR3 is TGTGCCAGCAACAATGGACGTACTCGGGGACCCCAGTACTTC. The chain carries TRBV6-2 or TRBV6-3 and TRBJ2-5; D is possibly TRBD1 or TRBD2 (5 bases each). The CDR3 runs to 14 residues. Germline V lookup: CDR1 MNHEY, CDR2 SVGEGT. Trimming stripped 7 bases from V and 9 bases from J, with 21 bases between.

This chain connects TRBV3-1 to TRBJ2-3; the D is unclear. This CDR3 contains 18 residues. CDR1 is LGHDT and CDR2 is YNNKEL in the germline V gene (reference sequence). V lost 5 bases to trimming and J lost 6 bases, with 27 bases between them. The CDR3 bases are TGTGCCAGCAGCGATCCACGGGCTGAAAAGATCCTGGAGGATACGCAGTATTTT. Translated: CASSDPRAEKILEDTQYF.

This clonotype came up many times. The chain has TRBV20-1 and TRBJ2-3, with D uncertain. V was pared by 5 bases and J by 6 bases, with 9 bases between. This CDR3 spans 11 amino acids. Germline V gene data show CDR1 as DFQATT and CDR2 as SNEGSKA (reference sequence). As DNA, the CDR3 is TGCAGTGCTCGGACCGGGGATACGCAGTATTTT. Protein product: CSARTGDTQYF.

The chain uses TRBV13 and TRBJ2-1; 12 bases align to TRBD2. V gave up 1 base and J gave up 7 bases; unmatched junction bases: 8. The germline V gene has CDR1 PRHDT and CDR2 FYEKMQ (reference sequence). The CDR3 has 17 residues. CDR3 in amino acids: CASSLEASGGAANEQFF. The DNA for the CDR3 is TGTGCCAGCAGCTTAGAAGCTAGCGGGGGGGCAGCGAATGAGCAGTTCTTC.

V is TRBV6-5 and J is TRBJ2-3, with D tentatively TRBD1 (6 bases). CDR3 length equals 17 residues. Germline V gives CDR1 MNHEY, CDR2 SVGAGI. V lost 0 bases to trimming and J lost 1 base, with 14 bases between them. CDR3 sequence reads: CASSYSRGTPRTDTQYF. In nucleotides, the CDR3 is TGTGCCAGCAGTTACTCGAGAGGGACACCCCGCACAGATACGCAGTATTTT.

The chain links TRBV7-2 to TRBJ2-5, with 10 positions matching TRBD2. The CDR3 is 18 amino acids. CDR1 and CDR2 (germline): SGHTA, FQGNSA. The V gene end was trimmed by 5 bases and the J gene end by 4 bases; junction bases not matched to a gene: 16. In DNA, the CDR3 is TGTGCCAGCAGCCAGAATGGGCTAGCGGGGGCCCCGGGAGAGACCCAGTACTTC. It is translated as CASSQNGLAGAPGETQYF.

The chain recombines TRBV29-1 with TRBJ2-7; TRBD1 matches 7 bases. The germline V gene encodes CDR1 SQVTM and CDR2 ANQGSEA. The CDR3 spans 12 residues. The trim removed 4 bases at V and 4 bases at J, leaving 4 bases unmatched. CDR3 nucleotides: TGCAGCGTTGCCCCGGACAGGTACGAGCAGTACTTC. It translates to CSVAPDRYEQYF.

This chain connects TRBV28 to TRBJ1-1; 8 bases map to TRBD1. Germline V gene data show CDR1 as MDHEN and CDR2 as SYDVKM. After removal of 6 bases from V and 6 bases from J, the junction contained 9 bases not matched to a gene. The CDR3 runs 14 residues. The CDR3 sequence: CASSALTGVAEAFF. The CDR3, as DNA: TGTGCCAGCAGCGCCTTGACAGGGGTCGCTGAAGCTTTCTTT.

The table lists this clonotype with a few counts. The chain carries TRBV20-1 and TRBJ2-1, with 10 bases lining up with TRBD2. The CDR3 covers 16 residues. V was clipped by 0 bases and J by 10 bases; unmatched bases: 12. Per germline, CDR1 DFQATT and CDR2 SNEGSKA (reference sequence). The CDR3 protein is CSARDQISGGIGEQFF. CDR3 nucleotide sequence: TGCAGTGCTAGAGATCAAATTAGCGGGGGGATAGGGGAGCAGTTCTTC.

This clonotype was seen more than once but under ten times. The rearrangement uses TRBV12-3 or TRBV12-4 and TRBJ2-3; TRBD2 aligns across 7 bases. The CDR3 loop spans 16 amino acids. Trimming at V came to 7 bases and at J to 3 bases, leaving 13 bases not matched to a gene. Here the CDR3 DNA reads TGTGCCAGCATCCTGGGACTATCCAAACCTACAGATACGCAGTATTTT. Encoded protein: CASILGLSKPTDTQYF.

This clonotype has a handful of counts. The chain is built from TRBV27 and TRBJ2-7; 10 nucleotides match TRBD1. V lost 8 bases to trimming and J lost 2 bases; unmatched junction nucleotides: 3. From germline, CDR1 is MNHEY and CDR2 SMNVEV (reference sequence). This CDR3 has 13 amino acids. As DNA, the CDR3 is TGTGCCAGCGGACAGGGGGGGGCCTACGAGCAGTACTTC. It encodes CASGQGGAYEQYF.

The chain has TRBV7-9 and TRBJ2-7, with 11 bases aligning to TRBD1. CDR1 and CDR2 (germline): SEHNR, FQNEAQ (reference sequence). Unmatched junction bases numbered 9, after V lost 5 bases and J lost 3 bases. CDR3 size: 16 residues. The DNA for the CDR3 is TGTGCCAGCAGCGGAGGGGACAGGGGGTTCCGCTACGAGCAGTACTTC. It translates to CASSGGDRGFRYEQYF.

The chain employs TRBV20-1 and TRBJ1-2; no definite D call. The CDR3 is made up of 15 amino acids. Germline V gene lookup returns CDR1 DFQATT and CDR2 SNEGSKA (reference sequence). Trimming stripped 0 bases from V and 4 bases from J, with 15 bases between. The CDR3 loop is CSARDLLVRLYGYTF. Here the CDR3 DNA reads TGCAGTGCTAGAGATCTTCTTGTTCGCCTCTATGGCTACACCTTC.

The rearrangement links TRBV4-1 to TRBJ1-5; no reliable D call. Germline values: CDR1 MGHRA, CDR2 YSYEKL. The CDR3 has 14 residues. Trimming stripped 1 base from V and 4 bases from J, with 8 bases between. The CDR3: CASSQVSGNQPQHF. CDR3 DNA: TGCGCCAGCAGCCAAGTTTCGGGAAATCAGCCCCAGCATTTT.

The chain links TRBV10-2 to TRBJ2-1, with 9 bases lining up with TRBD2. The CDR3 consists of 14 residues. V gave up 10 bases and J gave up 6 bases; unmatched junction bases: 10. The germline V gene has CDR1 WSHSY and CDR2 SAAADI. The CDR3 reads CATILGLAPNEQFF. The CDR3 nucleotides are TGCGCCACGATTTTGGGACTAGCCCCCAATGAGCAGTTCTTC.

This clonotype was counted only a few times. The V call is TRBV20-1, the J call TRBJ1-2; 9 nucleotides agree with TRBD1. This CDR3 spans 16 amino acids. V was pared by 0 bases and J by 8 bases, with 13 bases of the junction left unmatched. CDR1 and CDR2 from the germline V gene are DFQATT and SNEGSKA (reference sequence). As DNA, the CDR3 is TGCAGTGCTAGAGACGCGGGGGCACAGGGGGCTCGAGGCTACACCTTC. Protein: CSARDAGAQGARGYTF.

The V and J genes are TRBV2 and TRBJ2-1; 13 bases are shared with TRBD2. The J segment lost 9 bases and the V segment lost 6 bases, leaving 5 bases of the junction unmatched. Germline CDR1 reads SNHLY; CDR2 reads FYNNEI. The CDR3 covers 14 residues. The CDR3 DNA reads TGTGCCAGCAGCCTACTAGCGGGGGGGACTGAGCAGTTCTTC. This sequence encodes CASSLLAGGTEQFF. Variable domain in full (rest from reference TRBV2 and TRBJ2-1): EPEVTQTPSHQVTQMGQEVILRCVPISNHLYFYWYRQILGQKVEFLVSFYNNEISEKSEIFDDQFSVERPDGSNFTLKIRSTKLEDSAMYFCASSLLAGGTEQFFGPGTRLTVL.

The gene calls are TRBV6-5 and TRBJ1-6, with 9 nucleotides matching TRBD1. The germline V gene has CDR1 MNHEY and CDR2 SVGAGI. V was pared by 4 bases and J by 7 bases, with 5 bases of the junction left unmatched. The CDR3 covers 15 residues. The CDR3 bases are TGTGCCAGCAGTTCCATGGGGACAGGGAATTCACCCCTCCACTTT. Translated: CASSSMGTGNSPLHF.

This clonotype was counted once. This sequence joins TRBV7-9 and TRBJ2-7; D may be TRBD1 or TRBD2 (5 bases each). V was clipped by 7 bases and J by 3 bases, with 16 bases between them. Germline V gives CDR1 SEHNR, CDR2 FQNEAQ (reference sequence). The CDR3 is 14 residues long. CDR3 nucleotide sequence: TGTGCCAGCACCTCCGGGACGGACCTCTACGAGCAGTACTTC. Translated: CASTSGTDLYEQYF. The entire variable domain, with the rest obtained from reference TRBV7-9 and TRBJ2-7, is as follows: DTGVSQNPRHKITKRGQNVTFRCDPISEHNRLYWYRQTLGQGPEFLTYFQNEAQLEKSRLLSDRFSAERPKGSFSTLEIQRTEQGDSAMYLCASTSGTDLYEQYFGPGTRLTVT.

V and J are TRBV4-2 and TRBJ1-6; 10 nucleotides line up with TRBD1. Per the germline V gene, CDR1 is LGHNA and CDR2 is YNFKEQ. The CDR3 covers 17 residues. The V and J ends lost 0 bases and 6 bases, in that order; junction bases with no gene match: 5. The CDR3 loop is CASSQDGQGVPNSPLHF. The CDR3 bases are TGTGCCAGCAGCCAAGATGGACAGGGGGTTCCTAATTCACCCCTCCACTTT.